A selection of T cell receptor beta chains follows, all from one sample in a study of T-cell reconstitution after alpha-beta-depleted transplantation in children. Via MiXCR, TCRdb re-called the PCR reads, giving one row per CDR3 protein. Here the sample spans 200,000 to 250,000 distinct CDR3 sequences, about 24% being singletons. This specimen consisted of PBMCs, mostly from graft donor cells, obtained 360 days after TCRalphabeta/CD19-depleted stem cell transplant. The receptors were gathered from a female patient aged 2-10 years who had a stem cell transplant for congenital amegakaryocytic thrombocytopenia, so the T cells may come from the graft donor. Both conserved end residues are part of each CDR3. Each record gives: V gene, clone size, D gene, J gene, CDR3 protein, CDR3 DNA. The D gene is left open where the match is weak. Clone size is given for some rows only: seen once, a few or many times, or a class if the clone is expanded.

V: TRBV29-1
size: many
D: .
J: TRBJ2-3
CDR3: CSVGTADTQYF
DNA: TGCAGCGTTGGGACGGCCGATACGCAGTATTTT

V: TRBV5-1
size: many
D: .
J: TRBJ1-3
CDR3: CASSLEGRRNTIYF
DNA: TGCGCCAGCAGCTTGGAGGGCCGACGAAACACCATATATTTT

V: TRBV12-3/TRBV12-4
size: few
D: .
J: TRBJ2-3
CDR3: CASSLAVTTWPTDTQYF
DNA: TGTGCCAGCAGTTTAGCCGTGACCACCTGGCCCACAGATACGCAGTATTTT

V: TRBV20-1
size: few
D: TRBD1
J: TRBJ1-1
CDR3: CSARTGMNTEAFF
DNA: TGCAGTGCTCGGACAGGTATGAACACTGAAGCTTTCTTT

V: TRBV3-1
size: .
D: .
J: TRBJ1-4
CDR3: CASSDTQGQANEKLFF
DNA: TGTGCCAGCAGCGATACCCAGGGGCAAGCTAATGAAAAACTGTTTTTT

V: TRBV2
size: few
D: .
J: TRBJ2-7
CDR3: CASSEALRATVGYEQYF
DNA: TGTGCCAGCAGTGAAGCGCTCAGGGCAACCGTGGGCTACGAGCAGTACTTC

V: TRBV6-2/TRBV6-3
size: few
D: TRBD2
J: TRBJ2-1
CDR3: CASSRTSGRLSNEQFF
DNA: TGTGCCAGCAGTCGGACTAGCGGGAGGTTGAGTAATGAGCAGTTCTTC

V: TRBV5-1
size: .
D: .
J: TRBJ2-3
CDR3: CASSLDRDTQYF
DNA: TGCGCCAGCAGCTTGGACAGAGATACGCAGTATTTT

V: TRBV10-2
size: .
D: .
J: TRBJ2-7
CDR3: CASSESGGFSYEQYF
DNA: TGCGCCAGCAGTGAGTCAGGGGGGTTCTCCTACGAGCAGTACTTC

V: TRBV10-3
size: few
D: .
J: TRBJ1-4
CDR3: CAISGTDNEKLFF
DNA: TGTGCCATCAGTGGGACAGATAATGAAAAACTGTTTTTT

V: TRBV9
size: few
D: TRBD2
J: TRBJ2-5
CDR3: CASSSTSGRGETQYF
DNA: TGTGCCAGCAGTAGCACTAGCGGGAGAGGGGAGACCCAGTACTTC

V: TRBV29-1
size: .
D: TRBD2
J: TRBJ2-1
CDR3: CSVHDPGLAGNEQFF
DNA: TGCAGCGTGCACGACCCGGGACTAGCGGGCAATGAGCAGTTCTTC

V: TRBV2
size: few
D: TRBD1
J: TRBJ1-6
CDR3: CASSWTGDNSPLHF
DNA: TGTGCCAGCAGTTGGACAGGAGATAATTCACCCCTCCACTTT

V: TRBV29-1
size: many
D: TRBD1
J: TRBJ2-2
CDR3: CSVEETGGANTGELFF
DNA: TGCAGCGTTGAAGAAACAGGGGGCGCGAACACCGGGGAGCTGTTTTTT

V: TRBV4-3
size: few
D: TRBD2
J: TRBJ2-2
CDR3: CASSATSGSLSTGELFF
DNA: TGCGCCAGCAGCGCCACTAGCGGGAGTTTGTCCACCGGGGAGCTGTTTTTT

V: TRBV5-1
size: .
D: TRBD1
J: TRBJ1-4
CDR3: CASSNPGQPNEKLFF
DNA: TGCGCCAGCAGCAATCCGGGACAGCCTAATGAAAAACTGTTTTTT

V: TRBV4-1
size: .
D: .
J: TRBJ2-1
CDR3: CASSPPGRKTPNEQFF
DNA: TGCGCCAGCAGCCCCCCGGGACGGAAAACGCCTAATGAGCAGTTCTTC

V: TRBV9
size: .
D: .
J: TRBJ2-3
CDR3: CASSVATVDTQYF
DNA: TGTGCCAGCAGCGTAGCGACTGTGGATACGCAGTATTTT

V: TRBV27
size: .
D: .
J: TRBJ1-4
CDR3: CASSFRFRGREKLFF
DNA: TGTGCCAGCAGTTTTAGATTCCGGGGAAGAGAAAAACTGTTTTTT

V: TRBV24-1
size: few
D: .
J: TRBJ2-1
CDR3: CATSEKGLSLGSYNEQFF
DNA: TGTGCCACCAGTGAAAAGGGACTTTCCCTCGGGTCCTACAATGAGCAGTTCTTC

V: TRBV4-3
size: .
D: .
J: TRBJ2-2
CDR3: CASSQGVGYTTGELFF
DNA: TGCGCCAGCAGCCAAGGGGTGGGCTATACAACCGGGGAGCTGTTTTTT

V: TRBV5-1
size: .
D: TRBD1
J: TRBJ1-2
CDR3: CASRQGADYGYTF
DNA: TGCGCCAGCCGACAGGGGGCGGACTATGGCTACACCTTC

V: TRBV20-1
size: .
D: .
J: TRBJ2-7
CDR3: CSARDGGGYEQYF
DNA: TGCAGTGCTAGAGATGGGGGCGGCTACGAGCAGTACTTC

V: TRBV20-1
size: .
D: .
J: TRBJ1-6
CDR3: CSAPNRARGNGSPLHF
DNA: TGCAGTGCCCCTAACAGGGCCCGGGGGAACGGTTCACCCCTCCACTTT